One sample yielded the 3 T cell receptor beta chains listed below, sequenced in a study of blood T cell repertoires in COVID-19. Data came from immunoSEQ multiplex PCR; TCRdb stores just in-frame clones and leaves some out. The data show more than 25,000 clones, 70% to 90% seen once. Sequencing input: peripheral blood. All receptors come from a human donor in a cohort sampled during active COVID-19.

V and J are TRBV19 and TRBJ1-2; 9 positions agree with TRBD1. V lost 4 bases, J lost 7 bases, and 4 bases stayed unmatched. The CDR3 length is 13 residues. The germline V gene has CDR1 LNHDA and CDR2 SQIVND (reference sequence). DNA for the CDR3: TGTGCCAGTAGTAGACAGGGGGTGTTTGGCTACACCTTC. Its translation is CASSRQGVFGYTF. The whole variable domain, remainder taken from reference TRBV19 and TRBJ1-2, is DGGITQSPKYLFRKEGQNVTLSCEQNLNHDAMYWYRQDPGQGLRLIYYSQIVNDFQKGDIAEGYSVSREKKESFPLTVTSAQKNPTAFYLCASSRQGVFGYTFGSGTRLTVV.

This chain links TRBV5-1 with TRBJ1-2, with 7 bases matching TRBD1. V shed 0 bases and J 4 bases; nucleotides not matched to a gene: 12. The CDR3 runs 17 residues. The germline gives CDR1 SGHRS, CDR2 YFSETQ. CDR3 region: CASSLGFWDRPFYGYTF. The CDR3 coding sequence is TGCGCCAGCAGCTTGGGGTTCTGGGACAGACCCTTCTATGGCTACACCTTC.

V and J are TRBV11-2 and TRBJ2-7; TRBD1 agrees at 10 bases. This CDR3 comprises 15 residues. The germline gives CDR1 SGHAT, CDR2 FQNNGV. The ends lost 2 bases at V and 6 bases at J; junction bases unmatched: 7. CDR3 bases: TGTGCCAGCAGCTTACCAGGGGGGACAGGGGCCGAGCAGTACTTC. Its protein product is CASSLPGGTGAEQYF.